This is a list of T cell receptor beta chains from one sample in a study of OX40 agonist ivuxolimab in advanced cancers. Produced via immunoSEQ multiplex PCR; TCRdb's table is partial and in-frame only. The sample lists tens of thousands of clones, 91% seen once, with 2.6% in the top ten. This specimen was CD4+ or CD8+ T cells sorted from blood, taken in a trial of the OX40 agonist ivuxolimab. The receptors stem from an adult with an advanced solid tumor such as melanoma, head and neck, liver or kidney cancer. Each CDR3 is given with its conserved first and last residue. The D gene is left open where the match is weak. Rows may omit the clone size; those that give it use once, few, many or a size class.

v_call	j_call	d_call	clone_size	cdr3_aa	cdr3_nt
TRBV2	TRBJ1-1	NA	NA	CASRQFNTEAFF	TGTGCCAGCAGACAGTTCAACACTGAAGCTTTCTTT
TRBV10-3	TRBJ2-1	TRBD2	NA	CATTGLAGSYNEQFF	TGTGCCACAACGGGACTAGCGGGATCCTACAATGAGCAGTTCTTC
TRBV7-2	TRBJ2-7	NA	NA	CASSRALIGGSEQYF	TGTGCCAGCAGCAGGGCCCTTATAGGAGGGAGCGAGCAGTACTTC
TRBV30	TRBJ1-1	TRBD1	NA	CAWSVSAGGFTEAFF	TGTGCCTGGAGTGTAAGCGCAGGGGGTTTTACTGAAGCTTTCTTT
TRBV7-2	TRBJ1-1	NA	NA	CASSKYRESNTEAFF	TGTGCCAGCAGCAAGTACAGGGAGTCTAACACTGAAGCTTTCTTT
TRBV5-4	TRBJ2-7	TRBD2	NA	CASSSSGLAENEQYF	TGTGCCAGCAGCTCCTCGGGACTAGCGGAAAACGAGCAGTACTTC
TRBV5-1	TRBJ2-5	TRBD1	NA	CASSDDRDGGTQYF	TGCGCCAGCAGCGACGACAGGGATGGGGGGACCCAGTACTTC
TRBV7-9	TRBJ1-5	NA	few	CASSLLEQPQHF	TGTGCCAGCAGCTTACTTGAGCAGCCCCAGCATTTT
TRBV28	TRBJ1-4	NA	once	CASSSGPLNEKLFF	TGTGCCAGCAGTTCGGGACCGCTTAATGAAAAACTGTTTTTT
TRBV25-1	TRBJ2-1	TRBD2	NA	CASRNSGILNEQFF	TGTGCCAGCAGGAATAGCGGGATCCTCAATGAGCAGTTCTTC
TRBV30	TRBJ2-7	NA	NA	CAWSVTIGEQYF	TGTGCCTGGAGTGTAACGATTGGGGAGCAGTACTTC
TRBV2	TRBJ1-1	NA	NA	CASSRESTEAFF	TGTGCCAGCAGTAGGGAGTCTACTGAAGCTTTCTTT
TRBV7-3	TRBJ2-7	NA	NA	CASWVAFWYRSTYEQYF	TGTGCCAGCTGGGTAGCATTCTGGTACAGGAGTACATACGAGCAGTACTTC
TRBV28	TRBJ1-2	TRBD1	NA	CASRTGQEKYGYTF	TGTGCCAGCAGAACGGGACAGGAAAAATATGGCTACACCTTC
TRBV5-1	TRBJ2-7	TRBD1	NA	CASSTDRGYEQYF	TGCGCCAGCAGTACCGACAGGGGTTACGAGCAGTACTTC
TRBV10-3	TRBJ2-6	NA	NA	CAISGPGRTGANVLTF	TGTGCCATCAGCGGTCCAGGGAGAACTGGGGCCAACGTCCTGACTTTC
TRBV30	TRBJ2-5	TRBD2	NA	CAWSAMGLAGQETQYF	TGTGCCTGGAGTGCCATGGGACTAGCGGGACAAGAGACCCAGTACTTC
TRBV4-1	TRBJ1-4	NA	NA	CASSQGWLGRGDEKLFF	TGCGCCAGCAGCCAAGGATGGTTGGGCAGGGGCGACGAAAAACTGTTTTTT
TRBV5-1	TRBJ1-4	NA	NA	CASSYLGLNEKLFF	TGCGCCAGCAGCTATTTGGGGCTGAATGAAAAACTGTTTTTT
TRBV5-1	TRBJ1-1	TRBD1	NA	CASSLAGDRGNTEAFF	TGCGCCAGCAGCTTGGCGGGGGACAGGGGGAACACTGAAGCTTTCTTT
TRBV7-8	TRBJ1-5	NA	few	CASSLFGQSNQPQHF	TGTGCCAGCAGCTTATTCGGGCAGAGCAATCAGCCCCAGCATTTT
TRBV5-1	TRBJ2-7	TRBD2	NA	CASSLWGLAGDEQYF	TGCGCCAGCAGCTTGTGGGGACTAGCGGGGGACGAGCAGTACTTC
TRBV29-1	TRBJ2-3	NA	NA	CSVNRDSTDTQYF	TGCAGCGTGAACAGGGATAGCACAGATACGCAGTATTTT
TRBV28	TRBJ1-5	TRBD1	NA	CASGQWFDPPGQGVYSNQPQHF	TGTGCCAGCGGCCAGTGGTTTGACCCCCCGGGACAGGGCGTCTATAGCAATCAGCCCCAGCATTTT
TRBV6-6	TRBJ1-1	TRBD1	NA	CASSLTLGQGGTEAFF	TGTGCCAGCAGCCTTACCTTGGGACAGGGGGGAACTGAAGCTTTCTTT
TRBV28	TRBJ2-7	NA	NA	CASSLSGGSYEQYF	TGTGCCAGCAGTTTAAGTGGGGGCTCCTACGAGCAGTACTTC
TRBV9	TRBJ1-1	TRBD1	NA	CASSFSGTANTEAFF	TGTGCCAGCAGCTTCTCCGGGACAGCGAACACTGAAGCTTTCTTT
TRBV30	TRBJ2-2	TRBD2	NA	CAWSITSGIRTGELFF	TGTGCCTGGAGTATCACTAGCGGGATAAGGACCGGGGAGCTGTTTTTT
TRBV7-2	TRBJ2-3	TRBD2	NA	CASSLEETSGRTDTQYF	TGTGCCAGCAGCTTAGAGGAGACTAGCGGACGCACAGATACGCAGTATTTT
TRBV30	TRBJ2-7	NA	NA	CAWSRGPLYEQYF	TGTGCCTGGAGTCGAGGCCCCCTTTACGAGCAGTACTTC
TRBV30	TRBJ2-2	NA	few	CAWGLAGELFF	TGTGCCTGGGGACTTGCCGGGGAGCTGTTTTTT
TRBV11-3	TRBJ2-7	TRBD1	NA	CASSLATGPYEQYF	TGTGCCAGCAGCTTAGCGACAGGGCCATACGAGCAGTACTTC
TRBV10-3	TRBJ1-1	NA	NA	CAISDGQEAFF	TGTGCCATCAGTGATGGACAGGAAGCTTTCTTT
TRBV4-1	TRBJ2-7	TRBD1	NA	CASSQAPGQGSHEQYF	TGCGCCAGCAGCCAAGCTCCGGGACAGGGGTCCCACGAGCAGTACTTC
TRBV4-3	TRBJ2-2	NA	NA	CASSQDFRQGVGTGELFF	TGCGCCAGCAGCCAAGATTTTAGGCAGGGCGTAGGCACCGGGGAGCTGTTTTTT
TRBV19	TRBJ1-1	NA	NA	CASSIVGEPNTEAFF	TGTGCCAGTAGTATAGTAGGGGAGCCGAACACTGAAGCTTTCTTT
TRBV11-2	TRBJ1-2	TRBD1	NA	CASSLGIQGAKFYYGYTF	TGTGCCAGCAGCTTAGGCATTCAGGGGGCGAAGTTTTATTATGGCTACACCTTC
TRBV7-7	TRBJ2-1	NA	NA	CASSQGTTSNEQFF	TGTGCTAGCAGCCAAGGGACAACTAGCAATGAGCAGTTCTTC
TRBV28	TRBJ2-4	TRBD1	NA	CASSSTGGARNIQYF	TGTGCCAGCAGTTCTACAGGGGGCGCGAGGAACATTCAGTACTTC
TRBV6-5	TRBJ1-1	NA	NA	CASGPLDTEAFF	TGTGCCAGCGGGCCTTTGGACACTGAAGCTTTCTTT
TRBV18	TRBJ1-2	NA	NA	CASSLSFSYGYTF	TGTGCCAGCTCGCTATCGTTTAGCTATGGCTACACCTTC
TRBV28	TRBJ2-6	NA	NA	CASSSHDWVPGANVLTF	TGTGCCAGCAGTTCCCATGATTGGGTACCTGGGGCCAACGTCCTGACTTTC
TRBV28	TRBJ1-1	NA	NA	CASSPWTVNTEAFF	TGTGCCAGCAGTCCCTGGACAGTGAACACTGAAGCTTTCTTT
TRBV5-1	TRBJ1-1	TRBD1	NA	CASSPKPGQGIYTEAFF	TGCGCCAGCAGCCCTAAACCGGGACAGGGCATTTACACTGAAGCTTTCTTT
TRBV6-5	TRBJ1-5	TRBD1	NA	CASSRDRINQPQHF	TGTGCCAGCAGTCGGGACAGGATAAATCAGCCCCAGCATTTT
TRBV28	TRBJ2-3	NA	NA	CASSSQPDTQYF	TGTGCCAGCAGTTCCCAGCCAGATACGCAGTATTTT
TRBV30	TRBJ1-5	NA	NA	CAWRAAGVKAQPQHF	TGTGCCTGGAGAGCGGCGGGGGTTAAGGCCCAGCCCCAGCATTTT
TRBV2	TRBJ2-5	NA	NA	CAVGDSQETQYF	TGTGCCGTTGGGGACTCCCAAGAGACCCAGTACTTC
TRBV10-1	TRBJ2-7	TRBD2	NA	CASSGGLAGAGEQYF	TGCGCCAGCAGCGGGGGACTAGCGGGAGCGGGCGAGCAGTACTTC
TRBV10-3	TRBJ1-2	TRBD1	NA	CAIRSYGGDSDYGYTF	TGTGCCATCAGATCCTATGGCGGGGACAGTGACTATGGCTACACCTTC
TRBV6-4	TRBJ1-5	NA	NA	CASSDFETGPQHF	TGTGCCAGCAGTGATTTCGAAACAGGACCCCAGCATTTT
TRBV11-2	TRBJ2-3	NA	NA	CASSPLDPRTDTQYF	TGTGCCAGCAGCCCCCTTGACCCTCGCACAGATACGCAGTATTTT
TRBV5-1	TRBJ2-5	TRBD2	NA	CASSLWGGETQYF	TGCGCCAGCAGCTTGTGGGGGGGAGAGACCCAGTACTTC
TRBV19	TRBJ2-3	TRBD1	NA	CASSRDRVPDTQYF	TGTGCCAGTAGTCGGGACAGGGTCCCAGATACGCAGTATTTT
TRBV5-1	TRBJ2-3	TRBD2	NA	CASSPGTSADTQYF	TGCGCCAGCAGCCCGGGGACTAGCGCAGATACGCAGTATTTT
TRBV21-1	TRBJ1-6	NA	NA	CASSKVGRTSPLHF	TGTGCCAGCAGCAAAGTTGGGAGAACATCACCCCTCCACTTT
TRBV2	TRBJ2-7	NA	few	CASREEAYEQYF	TGTGCCAGCAGGGAGGAGGCTTACGAGCAGTACTTC
TRBV11-2	TRBJ2-7	TRBD2	NA	CASSPEGTSLEQYF	TGTGCCAGCAGCCCCGAAGGGACTAGTCTCGAGCAGTACTTC
TRBV28	TRBJ2-2	NA	once	CASIEGANTGELFF	TGTGCCAGCATCGAGGGGGCGAACACCGGGGAGCTGTTTTTT
TRBV19	TRBJ1-5	TRBD1	NA	CASSKPSGTADNQPQHF	TGTGCCAGTAGTAAACCCTCCGGGACAGCGGACAATCAGCCCCAGCATTTT